The clone carrying this T cell receptor beta chain was seen a handful of times. The antigen remains unidentified. This sample is drawn from a study of T cells after yellow fever vaccination. Study-wide results and caveats: Post-booster repertoires again held most primary-vaccination clones (96% CD4, 85% to 90% CD8).

TCRdb independently ran MiXCR on the 5' RACE reads; one entry per CDR3 protein. The repertoire holds around 310,000 distinct CDR3 sequences, with approximately 9% as singletons. This CDR3 comprises 14 residues. V was trimmed by 6 bases and J by 1 base, leaving 12 bases between them. Germline V gene sequence: CDR1 SGHTA, CDR2 FQGNSA. This chain joins TRBV7-2 and TRBJ1-2; D gene unclear. The sample in question was PBMCs, obtained on the day of the first yellow fever vaccination. This receptor was obtained from a man aged 18 to 29 who received the YFV17D yellow fever vaccine. The CDR3 loop reads CASSANSFNYGYTF. Written as DNA, the CDR3 is TGTGCCAGCAGTGCGAACAGCTTTAACTATGGCTACACCTTC.